Below are 21 T cell receptor beta chains sequenced from a single sample in a study of blood T cell repertoires in COVID-19. Some clones are missing from TCRdb's copy, which holds only in-frame ones; the method was immunoSEQ multiplex PCR. The sample contains 50,000 to 65,000 clones, around 88% of which appear only once. The sequenced sample consisted of peripheral blood. The receptors shown here come from a human donor in a cohort sampled during active COVID-19.

The gene calls are TRBV12-3 or TRBV12-4 and TRBJ1-2, with unresolved D. This CDR3 spans 12 amino acids. V was pared by 5 bases and J by 8 bases, with 12 bases between. This CDR3 reads CASSRGLRGYTF. DNA of the CDR3: TGTGCCAGCAGTCGCGGTTTGCGCGGCTACACCTTC.

V gene TRBV25-1 combines with J gene TRBJ2-5; TRBD1 aligns across 7 bases. Germline lookup yields CDR1 MGHDK and CDR2 SYGVNS. The CDR3 totals 14 residues. With V trimmed by 2 bases and J by 5 bases, 5 bases remained unmatched. CDR3 DNA: TGTGCCAGCAGTGAACAGGGGGTGGGTGAGACCCAGTACTTC. Its translation is CASSEQGVGETQYF.

The V and J genes are TRBV29-1 and TRBJ1-2; the D gene is possibly TRBD1 (6 bases). The CDR3 is 13 residues long. Trimming removed 2 bases from V and 8 bases from J, with 15 bases in between. From germline, CDR1 is SQVTM and CDR2 ANQGSEA. The CDR3, as DNA: TGCAGCGTTGAACGCGGCAGGGGCGACGGCTACACCTTC. As protein: CSVERGRGDGYTF.

The chain combines TRBV5-1 with TRBJ2-1, with 7 positions matching TRBD1. Trimming at V came to 5 bases and at J to 5 bases, leaving 13 bases not matched to a gene. The CDR3 is 16 amino acids. Germline CDR1 and CDR2: SGHRS and YFSETQ. DNA for the CDR3: TGCGCCAGCAGATACCGAACAGGGGCCTCACACAATGAGCAGTTCTTC. It translates to CASRYRTGASHNEQFF.

The genes are TRBV10-3 and TRBJ2-3, with a weak D call TRBD1 (5 bases). CDR1 and CDR2 (germline): ENHRY, SYGVKD. Trimming took 2 bases from V and 5 from J, leaving 17 bases between them. The CDR3 sequence is 16 residues long. The CDR3 region is CAISERAQDNIDTQYF. CDR3 DNA sequence: TGTGCCATCAGTGAGAGAGCACAGGATAATATAGATACGCAGTATTTT.

The chain has TRBV7-9 and TRBJ2-7, with 7 positions matching TRBD2. The germline gives CDR1 SEHNR, CDR2 FQNEAQ (reference sequence). There are 14 residues in the CDR3. Trimming removed 3 bases from V and 3 bases from J; junction bases left unmatched: 5. As DNA, the CDR3 is TGTGCCAGCAGCTTGGGAGGGACCTACTACGAGCAGTACTTC. It translates to CASSLGGTYYEQYF. The full variable domain, with the rest looked up from reference TRBV7-9 and TRBJ2-7, is DTGVSQNPRHKITKRGQNVTFRCDPISEHNRLYWYRQTLGQGPEFLTYFQNEAQLEKSRLLSDRFSAERPKGSFSTLEIQRTEQGDSAMYLCASSLGGTYYEQYFGPGTRLTVT.

This chain links TRBV5-1 with TRBJ2-1; TRBD2 is a possible D gene (7 bases). The V end lost 10 bases, the J end lost 0 bases, and 20 bases lay between the germline ends. The germline gives CDR1 SGHRS, CDR2 YFSETQ. CDR3 size: 16 residues. CDR3: CASALGGPSSYNEQFF. The CDR3 coding sequence is TGCGCCTCGGCACTCGGGGGGCCCTCCTCCTACAATGAGCAGTTCTTC.

There are a few counts of this clone. The CDR3 region has the DNA TGTGCCAGCAGCTCGCGACAGGGTACTACCCAGTACTTC. It translates to CASSSRQGTTQYF. The V and J genes are TRBV5-8 and TRBJ2-7, with 7 bases lining up with TRBD1. Germline CDR1 reads SGHTS; CDR2 reads YDEGEE. The CDR3 is 13 residues long. V shed 3 bases and J 10 bases; nucleotides not matched to a gene: 10.

This chain links TRBV20-1 with TRBJ1-6, with a tentative D call TRBD1 (6 bases). The V gene's germline CDR1 is DFQATT and CDR2 SNEGSKA (reference sequence). Trimming removed 3 bases at V and 4 bases at J, with 16 bases between. CDR3 size: 16 residues. The CDR3 nucleotides read TGCAGTGCTAGTCATGCAGGGGCAGAATATAATTCACCCCTCCACTTT. The encoded protein is CSASHAGAEYNSPLHF.

This clone was seen a few times. J is TRBJ1-5 and V is TRBV7-8; D remains unclear. CDR3 length: 15 residues. CDR1 is SGHVS and CDR2 is FQNEAQ in the germline V gene. V was trimmed by 5 bases and J by 3 bases, leaving 14 bases between them. CDR3 sequence: CASSPDEQANQPQHF. CDR3 DNA: TGTGCCAGCAGCCCGGATGAGCAGGCCAATCAGCCCCAGCATTTT.

The genes are TRBV3-1 (or the pseudogene TRBV3-2) and TRBJ2-7, with 9 bases aligning to TRBD2. Germline V CDR1 and CDR2: LGHDT, YNNKEL (reference sequence). The CDR3 extends over 13 amino acids. The V and J ends lost 0 bases and 7 bases, in that order; junction bases with no gene match: 1. The CDR3 nucleotides read TGTGCCAGCAGCCAAGATCTAGCGGGGGAGCAGTACTTC. Translated, it gives CASSQDLAGEQYF.

The rearrangement uses TRBV7-2 and TRBJ2-1; D is perhaps TRBD2 (6 bases). With 4 bases removed from V and 4 bases from J, the gap between germline ends came to 8 bases. The CDR3 spans 13 residues. Looked up from germline, CDR1 is SGHTA and CDR2 is FQGNSA. The CDR3 protein is CASSSGLYNEQFF. The DNA for the CDR3 is TGTGCCAGCAGCTCGGGACTTTACAATGAGCAGTTCTTC. Using reference TRBV7-2 and TRBJ2-1 for the parts outside the CDR3, the full variable domain is GAGVSQSPSNKVTEKGKDVELRCDPISGHTALYWYRQSLGQGLEFLIYFQGNSAPDKSGLPSDRFSAERTGGSVSTLTIQRTQQEDSAVYLCASSSGLYNEQFFGPGTRLTVL.

The rearrangement uses TRBV15 and TRBJ1-3; D is unresolved. Germline CDR1 LNHNV, CDR2 YYDKDF (reference sequence). The CDR3 is made up of 16 amino acids. Trimming took off 1 base at V and 0 bases at J, with 10 bases between the two ends. CDR3 bases: TGTGCCACCAGCAGAGGGCGGCTCGGCTCTGGAAACACCATATATTTT. Translating it yields CATSRGRLGSGNTIYF.

The table lists this clone with a few counts. The chain joins TRBV7-3 to TRBJ2-6; D gene unclear. Trimming left V 1 base short and J 7 bases short, with 8 bases between. The CDR3 sequence is 14 residues long. The germline V gene encodes CDR1 SGHTA and CDR2 FQGTGA. In nucleotides, the CDR3 is TGTGCCAGCAGCTTAAGTCAGGCAGCCAACGTCCTGACTTTC. Translating it yields CASSLSQAANVLTF. Based on the CDR3 plus reference TRBV7-3 and TRBJ2-6, the full variable domain is GAGVSQTPSNKVTEKGKYVELRCDPISGHTALYWYRQSLGQGPEFLIYFQGTGAADDSGLPNDRFFAVRPEGSVSTLKIQRTERGDSAVYLCASSLSQAANVLTFGAGSRLTVL.

In nucleotides, the CDR3 is TGTGCCAGCAGGGCCGGGACTAGCACAGATACGCAGTATTTT. It is translated as CASRAGTSTDTQYF. The chain carries TRBV13 and TRBJ2-3, with D possibly matching TRBD2 (6 bases). Trimming pared 6 bases from V and 0 bases from J, leaving 10 bases between. Germline V gene data show CDR1 as PRHDT and CDR2 as FYEKMQ (reference sequence). The CDR3 spans 14 residues.

Notes on this clone: The DNA is omitted, as the CDR3 cannot be located on it reliably, and the CDR3 follows TCRdb's listing. CDR3 protein: CASSSSGGGSGYTF. The rearrangement links TRBV27 to TRBJ1-2. Looked up from germline, CDR1 is MNHEY and CDR2 is SMNVEV (reference sequence). The CDR3 extends over 14 residues, inclusive of both ends.

V usage is TRBV5-5 and J usage is TRBJ1-1; 7 bases fit TRBD1. With 0 bases clipped from V and 6 bases from J, the junction kept 8 bases outside the gene matches. CDR1 is SGHKS, CDR2 YYEKEE, per germline (reference sequence). The CDR3 is 15 amino acids. Here the CDR3 DNA reads TGTGCCAGCAGCTTGGAGTCAGTAGGGGGCGCTGAAGCTTTCTTT. It codes for CASSLESVGGAEAFF.

V and J are TRBV9 and TRBJ1-2; 8 bases map to TRBD1. Germline-derived CDR1 and CDR2 are SGDLS and YYNGEE. J lost 3 bases, V lost 2 bases, and 6 bases had no gene match. This CDR3 contains 15 residues. Written as DNA, the CDR3 is TGTGCCAGCAGCGTGGGTCACAGGGGGGACTATGGCTACACCTTC. It encodes CASSVGHRGDYGYTF.

V gene TRBV5-1 combines with J gene TRBJ2-1, with 13 bases aligning to TRBD2. Germline CDR1 reads SGHRS; CDR2 reads YFSETQ. Trimming cost V 5 bases and J 5 bases; bases outside gene matches: 7. CDR3 length: 16 amino acids. The CDR3 DNA reads TGCGCCAGCAGTTATTCCGGGACTAGCGGGGACAATGAGCAGTTCTTC. Translating it yields CASSYSGTSGDNEQFF. Filled out from reference TRBV5-1 and TRBJ2-1, the complete variable domain reads KAGVTQTPRYLIKTRGQQVTLSCSPISGHRSVSWYQQTPGQGLQFLFEYFSETQRNKGNFPGRFSGRQFSNSRSEMNVSTLELGDSALYLCASSYSGTSGDNEQFFGPGTRLTVL.

This chain uses TRBV4-2 with TRBJ2-7; 10 nucleotides match TRBD1. Germline CDR1 reads LGHNA; CDR2 reads YNFKEQ. The CDR3 covers 16 residues. V dropped 1 base and J dropped 1; count of bases not matched to a gene: 4. The CDR3 coding sequence is TGTGCCAGCAGCCAAGCTTTGGACAGGGGGTCCTACGAGCAGTACTTC. As protein: CASSQALDRGSYEQYF.

The chain is built from TRBV11-3 and TRBJ2-2; 8 bases line up with TRBD1. This CDR3 comprises 16 residues. Germline values: CDR1 SGHNT, CDR2 YENEEA. The trim removed 2 bases at V and 4 bases at J, leaving 6 bases unmatched. Here the CDR3 reads CASSLQGARGTGELFF. CDR3 DNA sequence: TGTGCCAGCAGCTTACAGGGGGCGCGAGGCACCGGGGAGCTGTTTTTT.